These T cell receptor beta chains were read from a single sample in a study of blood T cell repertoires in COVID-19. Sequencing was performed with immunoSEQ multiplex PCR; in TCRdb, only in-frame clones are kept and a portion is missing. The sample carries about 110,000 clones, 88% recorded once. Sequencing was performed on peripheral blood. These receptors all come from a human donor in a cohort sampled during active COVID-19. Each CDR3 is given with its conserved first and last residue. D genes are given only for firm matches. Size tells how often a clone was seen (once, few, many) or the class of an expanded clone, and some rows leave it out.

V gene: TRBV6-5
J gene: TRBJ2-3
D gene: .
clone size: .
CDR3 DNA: TGTGCCAGCAGTTCCCCAGGGGGGACCAGCACAGATACGCAGTATTTT
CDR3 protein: CASSSPGGTSTDTQYF

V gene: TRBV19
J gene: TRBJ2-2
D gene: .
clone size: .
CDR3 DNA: TGTGCCAGTAGTGCCCGAGGAGGGTCCCCGAACACCGGGGAGCTGTTTTTT
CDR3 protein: CASSARGGSPNTGELFF

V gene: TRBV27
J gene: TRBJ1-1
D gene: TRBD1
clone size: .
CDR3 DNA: TGTGCCAGCAGCCGGGCGACAGGGACTTTTGAAGCTTTCTTT
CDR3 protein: CASSRATGTFEAFF

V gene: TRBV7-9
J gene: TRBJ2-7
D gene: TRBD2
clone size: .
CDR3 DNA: TGTGCCAGCAGCCCAACCGGGACTAGCGGGAGCGAGCAGTACTTC
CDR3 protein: CASSPTGTSGSEQYF

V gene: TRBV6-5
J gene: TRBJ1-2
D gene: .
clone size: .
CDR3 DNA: TGTGCCAGCCTACAGGAACGACCTAACTATGGCTACACCTTC
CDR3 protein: CASLQERPNYGYTF

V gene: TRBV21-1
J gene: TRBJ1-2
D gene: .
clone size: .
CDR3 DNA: TGTGCCAGCAGCACGGGCAGGGGAGTGAACTATGGCTACACCTTC
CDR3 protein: CASSTGRGVNYGYTF

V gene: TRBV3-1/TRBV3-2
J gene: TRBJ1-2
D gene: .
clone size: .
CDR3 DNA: TGTGCCAGCAGTCGCAATCAGGGTATAGGGAACTATGGCTACACCTTC
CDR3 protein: CASSRNQGIGNYGYTF

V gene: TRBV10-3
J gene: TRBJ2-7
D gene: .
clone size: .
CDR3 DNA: TGTGCCATCAGTGAGTCTCCAGGCTACGAGCAGTACTTC
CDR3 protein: CAISESPGYEQYF

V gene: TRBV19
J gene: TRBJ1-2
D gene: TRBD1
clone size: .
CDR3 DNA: TGTGCCAGTAGTATGTTAGGACAGGTATATGGCTACACCTTC
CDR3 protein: CASSMLGQVYGYTF

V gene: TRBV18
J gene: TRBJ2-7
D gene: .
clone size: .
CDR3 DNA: TGTGCCAGCTCACCAACTAGCCCCGGGACGGTAACCTACGAGCAGTACTTC
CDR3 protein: CASSPTSPGTVTYEQYF

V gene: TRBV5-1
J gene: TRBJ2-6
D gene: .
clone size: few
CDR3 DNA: TGCGCCAGCAGCCCCCTACTAGCTTCTGGGGCCAACGTCCTGACTTTC
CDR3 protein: CASSPLLASGANVLTF

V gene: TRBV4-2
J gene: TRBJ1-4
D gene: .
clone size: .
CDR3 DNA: TGTGCCAGCAGCCAAGATACCAGAACTAATGAAAAACTGTTTTTT
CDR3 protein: CASSQDTRTNEKLFF

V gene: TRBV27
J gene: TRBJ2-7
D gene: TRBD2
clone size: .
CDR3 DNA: TGTGCCAGCAGTTTATACCTAGCGGCACCCTACGAGCAGTACTTC
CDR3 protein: CASSLYLAAPYEQYF

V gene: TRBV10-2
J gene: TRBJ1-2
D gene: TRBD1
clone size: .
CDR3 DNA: TGCGCCAGCAGTGAGTCGGCAGGGACAGGGGGCTACACCTTC
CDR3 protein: CASSESAGTGGYTF

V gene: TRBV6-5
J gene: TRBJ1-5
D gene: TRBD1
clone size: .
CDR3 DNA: TGTGCCAGCAGTCCTGGGGGACAGCCGAATCAGCCCCAGCATTTT
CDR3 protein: CASSPGGQPNQPQHF

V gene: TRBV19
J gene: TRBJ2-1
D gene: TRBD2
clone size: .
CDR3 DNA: TGTGCCAGTACGTTCCTAGCGGGAGGCAAGGGTGAGCAGTTCTTC
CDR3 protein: CASTFLAGGKGEQFF

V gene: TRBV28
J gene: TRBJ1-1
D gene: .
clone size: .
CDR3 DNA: TGTGCCAGCAGTCCTTTTTGGGAGGGGAACACTGAAGCTTTCTTT
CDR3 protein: CASSPFWEGNTEAFF

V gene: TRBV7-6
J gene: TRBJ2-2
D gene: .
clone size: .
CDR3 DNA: TGTGCCAGCAGCGAAAGGCCGACAGGAGATAACACCGGGGAGCTGTTTTTT
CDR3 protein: CASSERPTGDNTGELFF

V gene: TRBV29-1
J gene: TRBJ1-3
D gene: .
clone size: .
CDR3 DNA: TGCAGCGTTCCAGGGTCGGGAAACACCATATATTTT
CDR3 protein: CSVPGSGNTIYF

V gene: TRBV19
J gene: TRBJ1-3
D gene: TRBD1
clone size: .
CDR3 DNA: TGTGCCAGTAGTCCCTCCGGGACAGGGGACGAAAACACCATATATTTT
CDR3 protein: CASSPSGTGDENTIYF

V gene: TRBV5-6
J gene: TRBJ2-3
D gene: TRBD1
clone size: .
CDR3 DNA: TGTGCCAGCAGCTTAGGGGGCCTGAGCACAGATACGCAGTATTTT
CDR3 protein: CASSLGGLSTDTQYF

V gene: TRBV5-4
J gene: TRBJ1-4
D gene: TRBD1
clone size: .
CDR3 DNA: TGTGCCAGCAGCCCCGGGACAGGGGCGGCTAATGAAAAACTGTTTTTT
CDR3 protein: CASSPGTGAANEKLFF

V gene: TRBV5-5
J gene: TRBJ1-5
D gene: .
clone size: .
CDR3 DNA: TGTGCCAGCAGCTTGTGGGGGCCAGTCAATCAGCCCCAGCATTTT
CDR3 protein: CASSLWGPVNQPQHF

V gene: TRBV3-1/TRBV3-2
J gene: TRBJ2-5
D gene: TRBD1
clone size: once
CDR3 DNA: TGTGCCAGCAGCCGGGTATCGGGACAGGGGCCCCAAGAGACCCAGTACTTC
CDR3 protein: CASSRVSGQGPQETQYF

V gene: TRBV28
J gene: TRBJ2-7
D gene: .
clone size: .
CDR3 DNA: TGTGCCAGCAGTTTGGGGGGGGCGAGGTACGAGCAGTACTTC
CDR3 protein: CASSLGGARYEQYF

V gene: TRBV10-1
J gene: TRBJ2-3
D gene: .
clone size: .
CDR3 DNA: TGCGCCAGCAGTGAAGGACTACCTACTAGCACAGATACGCAGTATTTT
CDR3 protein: CASSEGLPTSTDTQYF

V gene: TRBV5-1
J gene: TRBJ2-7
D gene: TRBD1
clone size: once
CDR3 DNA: TGCGCCAGCAGTTGGGGACAGGGGCCTACCTACGAGCAGTACTTC
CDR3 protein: CASSWGQGPTYEQYF

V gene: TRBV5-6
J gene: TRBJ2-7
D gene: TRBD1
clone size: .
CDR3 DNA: TGTGCCAGCAGCTTATGGGACAGGGGCTACGAGCAGTACTTC
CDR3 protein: CASSLWDRGYEQYF

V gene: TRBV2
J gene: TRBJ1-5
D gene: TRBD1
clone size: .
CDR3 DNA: TGTGCCAGCGACGGACAGGGCAATCAGCCCCAGCATTTT
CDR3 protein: CASDGQGNQPQHF

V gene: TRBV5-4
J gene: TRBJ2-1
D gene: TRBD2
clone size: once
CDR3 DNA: TGTGCCAGCAGCTTGGGGCGGGGGGGCCCCCAGGAGCAGTTCTTC
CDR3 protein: CASSLGRGGPQEQFF

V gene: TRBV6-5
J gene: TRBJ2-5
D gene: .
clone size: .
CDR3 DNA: TGTGCCAGCAGTTATGGAGGAGCGCAAGAGACCCAGTACTTC
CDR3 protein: CASSYGGAQETQYF

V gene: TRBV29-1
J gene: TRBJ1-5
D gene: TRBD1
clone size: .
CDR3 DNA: TGCAGCGGGGGGGACAGGGGCGAACCCCAGCATTTT
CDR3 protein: CSGGDRGEPQHF

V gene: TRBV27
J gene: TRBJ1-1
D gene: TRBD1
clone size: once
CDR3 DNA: TGTGCCAGCAGTTTACGACAGGGAGGTACGAACACTGAAGCTTTCTTT
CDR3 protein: CASSLRQGGTNTEAFF

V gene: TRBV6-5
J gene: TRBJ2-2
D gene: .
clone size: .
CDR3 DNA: TGTGCCAGCAGTTATAACAGGCTTAAGACCGGGGAGCTGTTTTTT
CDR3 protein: CASSYNRLKTGELFF

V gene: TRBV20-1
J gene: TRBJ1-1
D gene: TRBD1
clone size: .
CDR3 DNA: TGCAGTGCTAGTAGTATGTCAGGGGGGAATGAAGCTTTCTTT
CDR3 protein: CSASSMSGGNEAFF

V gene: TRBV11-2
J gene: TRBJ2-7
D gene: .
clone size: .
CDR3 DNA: TGTGCCAGCAGCCTGACAGGCACCCGGTCCTACGAGCAGTACTTC
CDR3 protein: CASSLTGTRSYEQYF

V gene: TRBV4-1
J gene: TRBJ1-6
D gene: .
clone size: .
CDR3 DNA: TGCGCCAGCAGCCAAGGACAGTATAATTCACCCCTCCACTTT
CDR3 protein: CASSQGQYNSPLHF